A selection of T cell receptor beta chains follows, all from one sample in a study of blood T cell repertoires in COVID-19. Data came from immunoSEQ multiplex PCR; TCRdb stores just in-frame clones and leaves some out. The sample yields some 340,000 clones, 90% seen once. Sequenced material: PBMCs or T cells enriched from blood (not recorded which). The receptors here all came from a woman younger than 45 who had been exposed to COVID-19. Both conserved end residues are part of each CDR3. D genes are given only for firm matches. The size of a clone is reported for some rows only, either as once, few or many, or as a class for expanded clones.

D: NA; size: NA; length: 15; J: TRBJ1-1; V: TRBV18; CDR3: CASSPQGGIDTEAFF; DNA: TGTGCCAGCTCACCCCAGGGAGGGATTGACACTGAAGCTTTCTTT
D: TRBD1; size: NA; length: 14; J: TRBJ2-7; V: TRBV19; CDR3: CASSGTGSPYEQYF; DNA: TGTGCCAGTAGTGGGACAGGGAGTCCCTACGAGCAGTACTTC
D: NA; size: NA; length: 13; J: TRBJ1-2; V: TRBV6-5; CDR3: CASRQLGDYGYTF; DNA: TGTGCCAGCAGGCAGTTGGGCGACTATGGCTACACCTTC
D: TRBD1; size: NA; length: 16; J: TRBJ2-7; V: TRBV11-2; CDR3: CASSLLPGQLYKEQYF; DNA: TGTGCCAGCAGCTTGCTCCCGGGACAGCTATATAAGGAGCAGTACTTC
D: NA; size: NA; length: 16; J: TRBJ2-3; V: TRBV10-2; CDR3: CASRPTSRFGTDTQYF; DNA: TGCGCCAGCAGGCCCACTAGTAGATTCGGGACAGATACGCAGTATTTT
D: TRBD2; size: NA; length: 14; J: TRBJ2-1; V: TRBV7-3; CDR3: CASAPGGSYNEQFF; DNA: TGTGCCAGCGCACCGGGGGGGTCCTACAATGAGCAGTTCTTC
D: TRBD2; size: NA; length: 19; J: TRBJ2-3; V: TRBV3-1/TRBV3-2; CDR3: CASSQRLTSGSRGTDTQYF; DNA: TGTGCCAGCAGCCAACGTCTTACTAGCGGGTCACGAGGCACAGATACGCAGTATTTT
D: TRBD1; size: NA; length: 12; J: TRBJ1-1; V: TRBV27; CDR3: CASSLGTGRAFF; DNA: TGTGCCAGCAGTTTAGGGACAGGGAGGGCTTTCTTT
D: NA; size: once; length: 14; J: TRBJ1-4; V: TRBV5-4; CDR3: CASSPGATNEKLFF; DNA: TGTGCCAGCAGCCCCGGGGCAACTAATGAAAAACTGTTTTTT
D: TRBD2; size: once; length: 20; J: TRBJ2-3; V: TRBV6-2/TRBV6-3; CDR3: CASSYSNPRLAGGPTDTQYF; DNA: TGTGCCAGCAGTTACTCGAATCCGAGACTAGCGGGGGGACCAACAGATACGCAGTATTTT